One T cell receptor beta chain is described in this entry. Its antigen remains unidentified. This entry comes from a study of T cells expressing NK-cell markers. Study in general: HCMV seropositivity marked seven of the eight sequenced donors; one was seronegative.

For TCR beta, cDNA was produced by 5'RACE template switching with UMIs. Each CDR3 protein gets one entry in TCRdb, which reprocessed the 5' RACE reads and gives no DNA. The sample includes 300,000 to 500,000 distinct CDR3 sequences. Notes on the study in general: In a group of 5 or 6 donors, dominant NKG2C+ clonotypes represented 1.0-7.0% of CD8+ T cells.

The sample consisted of blood T cells: a sorted CD56 or NKG2C T cell subset, CD4+ or CD8+ T cells, or bulk PBMC T cells (not recorded which). This sequence was found in a woman between 50 and 59 years old in good health.

The CDR3 loop is CSARTGGAGEQYF. This chain connects TRBV29-1 to TRBJ2-7; TCRdb returns TRBD1, unconfirmable since there is no DNA. This CDR3 spans 13 amino acids. Germline lookup yields CDR1 SQVTM and CDR2 ANQGSEA.